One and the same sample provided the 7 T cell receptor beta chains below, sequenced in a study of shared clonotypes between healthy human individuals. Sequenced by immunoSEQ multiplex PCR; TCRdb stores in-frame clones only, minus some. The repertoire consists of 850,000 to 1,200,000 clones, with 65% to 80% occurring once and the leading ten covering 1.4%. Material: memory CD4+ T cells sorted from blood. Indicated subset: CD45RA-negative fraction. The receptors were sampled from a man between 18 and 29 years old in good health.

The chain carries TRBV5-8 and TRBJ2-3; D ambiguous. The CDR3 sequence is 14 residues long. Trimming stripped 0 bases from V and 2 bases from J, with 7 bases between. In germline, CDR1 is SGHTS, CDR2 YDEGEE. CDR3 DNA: TGTGCCAGCAGCTTGGATGGAATCACAGATACGCAGTATTTT. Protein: CASSLDGITDTQYF.

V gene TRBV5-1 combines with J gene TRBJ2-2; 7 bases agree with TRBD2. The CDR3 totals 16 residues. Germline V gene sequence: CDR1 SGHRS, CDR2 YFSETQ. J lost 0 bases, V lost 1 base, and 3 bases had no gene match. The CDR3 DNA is TGCGCCAGCAGCTTGCTAGCGGCGGCGAACACCGGGGAGCTGTTTTTT. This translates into CASSLLAAANTGELFF.

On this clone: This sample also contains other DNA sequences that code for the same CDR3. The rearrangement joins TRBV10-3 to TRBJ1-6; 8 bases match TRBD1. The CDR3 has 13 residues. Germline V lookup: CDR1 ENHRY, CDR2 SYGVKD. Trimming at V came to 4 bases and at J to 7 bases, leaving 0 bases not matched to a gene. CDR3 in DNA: TGTGCCATCAGTGGACAGGGGAATTCACCCCTCCACTTT. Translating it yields CAISGQGNSPLHF.

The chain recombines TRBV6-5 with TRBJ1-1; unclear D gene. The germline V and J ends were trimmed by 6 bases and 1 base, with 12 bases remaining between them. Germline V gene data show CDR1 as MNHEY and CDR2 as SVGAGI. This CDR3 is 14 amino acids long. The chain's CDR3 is CASSPGPTNTEAFF. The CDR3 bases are TGTGCCAGCAGCCCTGGACCGACGAACACTGAAGCTTTCTTT.

The CDR3 DNA is TGTGCCATCAGAGAGACTAGCGGGAGGGCCGATCGCGGTGAGCAGTTCTTC. Its protein product is CAIRETSGRADRGEQFF. The chain uses TRBV10-3 and TRBJ2-1, with TRBD2 matching over 14 bases. Trimming cost V 6 bases and J 9 bases; bases outside gene matches: 13. CDR1 and CDR2 from the germline V gene are ENHRY and SYGVKD. The CDR3 contains 17 residues.

The CDR3 protein is CASSFSRQGNTEAFF. The CDR3 DNA follows: TGTGCCAGCAGTTTTTCCCGTCAGGGGAACACTGAAGCTTTCTTT. The chain carries TRBV28 and TRBJ1-1; perhaps TRBD1 as D (5 bases). The CDR3 has 15 amino acids. The V and J ends lost 3 bases and 1 base respectively, with 12 bases between them. Per germline, CDR1 MDHEN and CDR2 SYDVKM. Filled out from reference TRBV28 and TRBJ1-1, the complete variable domain reads DVKVTQSSRYLVKRTGEKVFLECVQDMDHENMFWYRQDPGLGLRLIYFSYDVKMKEKGDIPEGYSVSREKKERFSLILESASTNQTSMYLCASSFSRQGNTEAFFGQGTRLTVV.

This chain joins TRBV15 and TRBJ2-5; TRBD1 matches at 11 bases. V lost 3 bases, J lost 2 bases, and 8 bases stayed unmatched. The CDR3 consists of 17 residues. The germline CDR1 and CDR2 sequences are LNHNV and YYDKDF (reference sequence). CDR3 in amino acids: CATSRVGQGAPQETQYF. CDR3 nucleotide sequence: TGTGCCACCAGCAGGGTCGGACAGGGGGCGCCTCAAGAGACCCAGTACTTC.